This TCR beta chain was identified during a study of cytomegalovirus exposure and HLA in healthy donors. The PCR ran on 60 Vbeta and 13 Jbeta primers. TCRdb's table, derived via immunoSEQ multiplex PCR, lists solely in-frame clones and lacks some. The sample records under 85,000 clones, 79% being singletons. Findings of the study overall: The HLA-A and HLA-B alleles of most subjects were reportedly predicted accurately from TCR beta sequences.

Concerning this clone itself: Antigen specificity is unknown.

This sequence originates from a middle-aged woman in good health and CMV-seropositive. Material for sequencing was PBMCs.

CDR3 residues: CASSLGVGGNQPQHF. Written as DNA, the CDR3 is TGTGCCAGCAGCTTAGGGGTTGGGGGGAATCAGCCCCAGCATTTT. The genes are TRBV6-5 and TRBJ1-5; TRBD1 is a possible D gene (5 bases). Germline V gene lookup returns CDR1 MNHEY and CDR2 SVGAGI. V shed 6 bases and J shed 4 bases, with 16 bases lying between them. The CDR3 covers 15 residues.